This T cell receptor beta chain was identified during a study of T cell repertoires in cytomegalovirus infection (dated by TCRdb to the late 2010s). Context from the whole study: Donor HLA type was relevant to the analysis, as public TCR beta signatures indicated carriage of CMV infection together with the matching HLA type. Overall results and qualifications from the work: The ex vivo response was dominated by HLA-C-restricted CMV-specific TCR beta clonotypes, which also provided the single most frequent clonotype in two of eight donors. In both this cohort and an independent roughly 360-donor cohort, the cumulative frequency of public TCR beta family members distinguished carriers of CMV infection plus the relevant HLA type.

Inclusive of the bounding cysteine and phenylalanine, the CDR3 is 16 residues long. Only CDR3 DNA remains: 48 bases, in frame from the first base. The germline V gene (reference sequence) sets CDR1 to PRHDT and CDR2 to FYEKMQ. Trimmed from V: 5 bases; trimmed from J: 8 bases; junction bases lacking a gene match: 13. Sequenced on an Illumina HiSeq 1500. TCRdb reprocessing: public reads trimmed at Q25 with fastp, clones called with MiXCR, in-frame beta chains kept. CDR3 protein sequences are deduplicated, and each keeps its most common genes and DNA. This sample comprises about 230,000 distinct CDR3 sequences, over 20% of them detected only once. The ten most abundant clones make up around a sixth of the sample. This clonotype was observed once. Which antigen it targets is not known. No much larger clonotype is one base removed from it; base qualities were not supplied. A lone read offers only weak evidence.

Material: CD8+ T cells from PBMCs. In this chain, TRBV13 is recombined with TRBJ2-1; TRBD1 lines up with 9 middle nucleotides. This sequence was found in a human donor in good health (CMV status not recorded). Some clones in this sample may be carry-over from other donors' samples. The CDR3 sequence is CASSRTGTGRGDEQFF. The bases read TGTGCCAGCAGCCGAACCGGGACAGGGCGTGGCGATGAGCAGTTCTTC.